This TCR beta chain was identified during a study of Graves' ophthalmopathy and Graves' hyperthyroidism. The germline V gene has CDR1 KGHDR and CDR2 SFDVKD. CDR3 size: 14 residues. Trimming cost V 2 bases and J 3 bases; bases outside gene matches: 0. Researchers turned away patients with other autoimmune diseases, uncontrolled infections, pregnancy or lactation. Amplifying from RNA transcripts, the study obtained TCR beta CDR3 regions. The workflow started with a first-round RT-PCR run with HTBI primers and then moved on to a second-round multiplex PCR. TCRdb used MiXCR to reprocess the multiplex PCR reads, holding one entry per CDR3 protein. This table has about 48,000 distinct CDR3 sequences, about 50% appearing once. This clonotype was counted a few times.

V usage is TRBV24-1 and J usage is TRBJ2-7; 10 bases align to TRBD1. The source of this sequence is an adult man with Graves' ophthalmopathy. Source material: peripheral blood. As DNA, the CDR3 is TGTGCCACCAGTGATTGGACAGGGGGCTACGAGCAGTACGTC. Residues: CATSDWTGGYEQYV.